One and the same sample provided the 13 T cell receptor beta chains below, sequenced in a study of Ad26.COV2.S vaccination and SARS-CoV-2 variants. Profiling relied on immunoSEQ multiplex PCR, and the TCRdb table lists in-frame clones only, not all of them. Among around 400,000 clones listed, 80% to 95% were seen once. Treatment defined: 15 to 20 received Ad26.COV2.S at low or high dose, single or two shots; about 5 received placebo; per-sample allocation not given. Following the first vaccine or placebo injection, samples were taken on day 63. The source material was peripheral blood, sampled in a trial of Ad26.COV2.S vaccine versus placebo. The receptors here all came from a person between 18 and 59 years old who received the Ad26.COV2.S COVID-19 vaccine or a placebo.

The chain is built from TRBV4-3 and TRBJ2-1, with D tentatively TRBD2 (5 bases). The germline V gene has CDR1 LGHNA and CDR2 YSLEER. The CDR3 spans 17 residues. V lost 0 bases, J lost 7 bases, and 19 bases lay in between. For the CDR3, the DNA is TGCGCCAGCAGCCAAGATCGGGCAGATAGACGAGGGAATGAGCAGTTCTTC. The encoded protein is CASSQDRADRRGNEQFF.

The chain is built from TRBV30 and TRBJ2-7, with 7 nucleotides matching TRBD2. CDR1 and CDR2 from the germline V gene are GTSNPN and SVGIG (reference sequence). The V segment lost 4 bases and the J segment 2 bases; nucleotides outside the gene matches: 5. The CDR3 totals 13 residues. CDR3 in amino acids: CAWNAGATYEQYF. Here the CDR3 DNA reads TGTGCCTGGAACGCGGGAGCAACCTACGAGCAGTACTTC.

This CDR3 is CASRDGYNEKLFF. The DNA for the CDR3 is TGTGCCAGCCGGGACGGCTATAATGAAAAACTGTTTTTT. This chain links TRBV18 with TRBJ1-4, with a weak D call TRBD1 (5 bases). With 8 bases removed from V and 4 bases from J, the gap between germline ends came to 11 bases. Germline V gene data show CDR1 as KGHSH and CDR2 as LQKENI. The length of the CDR3 is 13 residues.

The chain has TRBV28 and TRBJ2-5, with D tentatively TRBD1 (6 bases). The CDR3 totals 15 residues. CDR1 is MDHEN, CDR2 SYDVKM, per germline. The V and J ends lost 5 bases and 3 bases respectively, with 16 bases between them. The DNA for the CDR3 is TGTGCCAGCAGTCTCTACAGGGTCAGCAAAGAGACCCAGTACTTC. Protein: CASSLYRVSKETQYF.

The chain links TRBV5-6 to TRBJ2-7; 10 nucleotides match TRBD1. The CDR3 sequence is 16 residues long. Germline assignment: CDR1 SGHDT and CDR2 YYEEEE. V trimming: 0 bases; J trimming: 2 bases; junction bases outside the gene matches: 5. The DNA of the CDR3 is TGTGCCAGCAGCTTGGGGGGGACAGGGGAACCCTACGAGCAGTACTTC. This translates into CASSLGGTGEPYEQYF.

This clone was counted once. This chain joins TRBV6-5 and TRBJ2-2, with 10 positions matching TRBD2. Germline V gene data show CDR1 as MNHEY and CDR2 as SVGAGI. The CDR3 runs to 15 residues. The ends lost 2 bases at V and 6 bases at J; junction bases unmatched: 3. CDR3 protein: CASSYGTSVSGELFF. CDR3 DNA: TGTGCCAGCAGTTACGGGACTAGCGTATCCGGGGAGCTGTTTTTT.

The chain carries TRBV7-8 and TRBJ2-7, with TRBD2 matching 7 bases. CDR3 length equals 15 residues. With V trimmed by 5 bases and J by 2 bases, 9 bases remained unmatched. CDR1 and CDR2 (germline): SGHVS, FQNEAQ. Written as DNA, the CDR3 is TGTGCCAGCAGCCGAGGGAGGGGACTCCCCTACGAGCAGTACTTC. It specifies CASSRGRGLPYEQYF. The full variable domain, in which reference TRBV7-8 and TRBJ2-7 provide the parts outside the CDR3, is GAGVSQSPRYKVAKRGQDVALRCDPISGHVSLFWYQQALGQGPEFLTYFQNEAQLDKSGLPSDRFFAERPEGSVSTLKIQRTQQEDSAVYLCASSRGRGLPYEQYFGPGTRLTVT.

The genes are TRBV5-1 and TRBJ2-7, with 8 bases fitting TRBD1. The CDR3 is 14 amino acids. V shed 4 bases, J shed 4 bases, and the junction held 7 bases outside the gene matches. CDR1 is SGHRS and CDR2 is YFSETQ in the germline V gene. CDR3 protein: CASSPRTGTYEQYF. Here the CDR3 DNA reads TGCGCCAGCAGCCCCCGGACAGGGACGTACGAGCAGTACTTC. The variable domain in full, with the rest retrieved from reference TRBV5-1 and TRBJ2-7, is KAGVTQTPRYLIKTRGQQVTLSCSPISGHRSVSWYQQTPGQGLQFLFEYFSETQRNKGNFPGRFSGRQFSNSRSEMNVSTLELGDSALYLCASSPRTGTYEQYFGPGTRLTVT.

The gene calls are TRBV6-2 or TRBV6-3 and TRBJ2-7; 8 bases agree with TRBD1. Per the germline V gene, CDR1 is MNHEY and CDR2 is SVGEGT. Trimming removed 2 bases from V and 3 bases from J; junction bases left unmatched: 0. The CDR3 has 13 amino acids. CDR3 nucleotides: TGTGCCAGCAGTTACACAGGGGGCTACGAGCAGTACTTC. It is translated as CASSYTGGYEQYF.

The chain is built from TRBV25-1 and TRBJ1-6; D not resolved. V was cut by 3 bases and J by 4 bases, with 4 bases left in between. CDR1 is MGHDK and CDR2 is SYGVNS in the germline V gene. The length of the CDR3 is 13 residues. This chain's CDR3 is CASSEVYNSPLHF. CDR3 DNA sequence: TGTGCCAGCAGTGAGGTGTATAATTCACCCCTCCACTTT.

The CDR3 sequence: CASSSIVGQPQHF. The CDR3 nucleotides are TGTGCCAGCAGTTCGATCGTGGGTCAGCCCCAGCATTTT. The rearrangement links TRBV6-6 to TRBJ1-5, with D unclear. The CDR3 covers 13 residues. Germline assignment: CDR1 MNHNY and CDR2 SVGAGI (reference sequence). Trimming pared 4 bases from V and 6 bases from J, leaving 10 bases between.

The chain is built from TRBV2 and TRBJ2-3; D unclear. Germline V CDR1 and CDR2: SNHLY, FYNNEI. V shed 5 bases and J shed 4 bases, with 7 bases lying between them. The CDR3 is made up of 12 amino acids. The CDR3 nucleotides read TGTGCCAGCAGTTTTTATCCAGATACGCAGTATTTT. Its protein product is CASSFYPDTQYF.

This rearrangement joins TRBV4-3 to TRBJ1-5; D gene uncertain. Trimming removed 0 bases at V and 6 bases at J, with 12 bases between. CDR1 and CDR2 (germline): LGHNA, YSLEER. The CDR3 runs to 15 residues. The CDR3 region has the DNA TGCGCCAGCAGCCAAGACCCCAGTCGAGGTCAGCCCCAGCATTTT. Protein: CASSQDPSRGQPQHF.